This T cell receptor (beta chain) was captured by sequencing in a study of cytomegalovirus exposure and HLA in healthy donors. PCR primers comprised 60 Vbeta and 13 Jbeta primers. TCRdb's copy holds only in-frame clones and misses some; the assay was immunoSEQ multiplex PCR. Altogether under 150,000 clones are present, 78% being singletons, with the ten largest covering about 6.6%. Germline loops: CDR1 SGHRS, CDR2 YFSETQ. The trim removed 2 bases at V and 5 bases at J, leaving 4 bases unmatched. The CDR3 covers 15 residues. In regard to this clone: Its antigen is not known.

Study-wide points: Later on, a genetic analysis was performed. It linked a missense variant in DCLRE1C with V- and J-gene trimming of TCR beta. A later analysis reportedly found that, within productive TCRs, an Asian-associated ancestry cluster had fewer N-insertions than the mean observed across the roughly 700 donors. Reportedly, cytomegalovirus status was diagnosed with high sensitivity and specificity. The study reported that TCR beta sequences accurately predicted HLA-A and HLA-B alleles in most subjects.

This receptor was identified in a woman in her 40s in good health and CMV-seropositive. The chain employs TRBV5-1 and TRBJ1-4, with TRBD1 matching over 9 bases. Input material: PBMCs. CDR3 DNA: TGCGCCAGCAGCTTAGCCGGGACAGGGAATGAAAAACTGTTTTTT. It specifies CASSLAGTGNEKLFF.